The next 18 T cell receptor beta chains were all read from a single sample in a study of blood T cell repertoires in COVID-19. Produced via immunoSEQ multiplex PCR; TCRdb's table is partial and in-frame only. The data contain 230,000 or so clones, approximately 88% of them singletons. Sequenced input: PBMCs or T cells enriched from blood (not recorded which). The receptors originated from a woman between 35 and 50 years old with acute COVID-19.

A single count supports this clone. CDR3 DNA sequence: TGTGCCAGCTCTCAGGACAGGGGAAGCTACGAGCAGTACTTC. This codes for CASSQDRGSYEQYF. The rearrangement links TRBV18 to TRBJ2-7, with 9 bases that match TRBD1. The CDR3 runs 14 residues. CDR1 is KGHSH and CDR2 is LQKENI in the germline V gene. Unmatched junction bases numbered 6, after V lost 6 bases and J lost 3 bases.

The chain is built from TRBV5-6 and TRBJ2-2, with TRBD1 identical over 8 bases. J lost 5 bases, V lost 1 base, and 4 bases had no gene match. The CDR3 contains 15 residues. Germline-derived CDR1 and CDR2 are SGHDT and YYEEEE. CDR3 bases: TGTGCCAGCAGCTTGCGGACAGGGTATACCGGGGAGCTGTTTTTT. It encodes CASSLRTGYTGELFF.

The CDR3 nucleotides are TGCAGCGTTGAAAGGGACATGCTCTACAATGAGCAGTTCTTC. This codes for CSVERDMLYNEQFF. This chain links TRBV29-1 with TRBJ2-1, with D possibly matching TRBD1 (6 bases). Germline V gene sequence: CDR1 SQVTM, CDR2 ANQGSEA. The V end lost 2 bases, the J end lost 3 bases, and 11 bases lay between the germline ends. The CDR3 covers 14 residues.

The chain couples TRBV5-4 to TRBJ1-2; maybe TRBD1 (6 bases). Germline assignment: CDR1 SGHNT and CDR2 YYREEE (reference sequence). The CDR3 spans 14 residues. V lost 2 bases and J lost 4, with 12 bases in between. The CDR3 nucleotides read TGTGCCAGCAGCTTCCCCCAGGGGACCTATGGCTACACCTTC. Its protein is CASSFPQGTYGYTF. The whole variable domain, remainder taken from reference TRBV5-4 and TRBJ1-2, is ETGVTQSPTHLIKTRGQQVTLRCSSQSGHNTVSWYQQALGQGPQFIFQYYREEENGRGNFPPRFSGLQFPNYSSELNVNALELDDSALYLCASSFPQGTYGYTFGSGTRLTVV.

The V and J genes are TRBV7-9 and TRBJ2-2; the D is unclear. The germline gives CDR1 SEHNR, CDR2 FQNEAQ (reference sequence). The CDR3 totals 14 residues. Trimming removed 2 bases from V and 7 bases from J, with 11 bases in between. The CDR3 loop reads CASSLIGIYGELFF. The CDR3 bases are TGTGCCAGCAGCTTAATTGGTATCTACGGGGAGCTGTTTTTT.

This chain joins TRBV5-6 and TRBJ1-2; no definite D call. V lost 0 bases, J lost 3 bases, and 6 bases lay in between. CDR1 is SGHDT, CDR2 YYEEEE, per germline. The CDR3 totals 13 residues. The CDR3 DNA sequence: TGTGCCAGCAGCTTGGTGGGAGACTATGGCTACACCTTC. It specifies CASSLVGDYGYTF. Variable domain in full (rest from reference TRBV5-6 and TRBJ1-2): DAGVTQSPTHLIKTRGQQVTLRCSPKSGHDTVSWYQQALGQGPQFIFQYYEEEERQRGNFPDRFSGHQFPNYSSELNVNALLLGDSALYLCASSLVGDYGYTFGSGTRLTVV.

The V gene is TRBV7-2, the J gene TRBJ2-7; TRBD1 matches at 7 bases. Germline loops: CDR1 SGHTA, CDR2 FQGNSA. The CDR3 extends over 14 amino acids. V was pared by 5 bases and J by 3 bases, with 7 bases of the junction left unmatched. Written as DNA, the CDR3 is TGTGCCAGCAGCCGGACAGGCGTTGGCTACGAGCAGTACGTC. It specifies CASSRTGVGYEQYV.

V and J are TRBV12-5 and TRBJ1-1; the D gene is possibly TRBD1 (5 bases). Per the germline V gene, CDR1 is LGHNT and CDR2 is FRNRAP. The length of the CDR3 is 11 residues. V was clipped by 4 bases and J by 6 bases, with 6 bases between them. CDR3 sequence: CASGSQAEAFF. The CDR3 DNA is TGTGCTAGTGGTTCACAGGCTGAAGCTTTCTTT.

This chain links TRBV4-2 with TRBJ1-4; D ambiguous. CDR1 is LGHNA, CDR2 YNFKEQ, per germline. The CDR3 totals 16 residues. Trimming took 0 bases from V and 3 from J, leaving 11 bases between them. The CDR3 nucleotides read TGTGCCAGCAGCCAAGAAACGGGAGGCGCTAATGAAAAACTGTTTTTT. This encodes CASSQETGGANEKLFF.

The rearrangement links TRBV29-1 to TRBJ2-1, with 7 bases aligning to TRBD1. The ends lost 6 bases at V and 13 bases at J; junction bases unmatched: 18. Germline CDR1 reads SQVTM; CDR2 reads ANQGSEA. There are 14 residues in the CDR3. The DNA of the CDR3 is TGCAGCGTCAGGCCCGTGACAGGGATAGAGGGCCAGTTCTTC. It encodes CSVRPVTGIEGQFF.

The genes are TRBV30 and TRBJ1-6; D call uncertain. CDR1 and CDR2 from the germline V gene are GTSNPN and SVGIG (reference sequence). Trimming cost V 0 bases and J 0 bases, with 12 bases left between them. CDR3 length: 17 amino acids. Here the CDR3 DNA reads TGTGCCTGGAGTGTACCACACCTGTCCTCCTATAATTCACCCCTCCACTTT. It encodes CAWSVPHLSSYNSPLHF.

The V and J genes are TRBV3-1 (or the pseudogene TRBV3-2) and TRBJ2-1, with D perhaps matching TRBD2 (7 bases). V lost 4 bases and J lost 4, with 11 bases in between. This CDR3 region has 14 residues. Germline V gene data show CDR1 as LGHDT and CDR2 as YNNKEL (reference sequence). The CDR3 loop reads CASSPGGPYNEQFF. CDR3 coding DNA: TGTGCCAGCAGCCCGGGGGGCCCGTACAATGAGCAGTTCTTC.

The rearrangement links TRBV5-1 to TRBJ1-2; the D gene is possibly TRBD1 (6 bases). V shed 3 bases and J shed 2 bases, with 14 bases lying between them. From germline, CDR1 is SGHRS and CDR2 YFSETQ. CDR3 length: 15 amino acids. The CDR3 is CASSYLLTGNYGYTF. The CDR3 DNA reads as TGCGCCAGCAGCTACCTCCTGACAGGCAACTATGGCTACACCTTC.

The chain is built from TRBV7-2 and TRBJ2-1; 12 nucleotides line up with TRBD2. Germline CDR1 is SGHTA and CDR2 is FQGNSA. The V and J ends lost 3 bases and 4 bases, in that order; junction bases with no gene match: 7. The CDR3 loop spans 17 amino acids. The DNA for the CDR3 is TGTGCCAGCAGCTTTTCCTCGACTAGCGGGGGATACAATGAGCAGTTCTTC. It translates to CASSFSSTSGGYNEQFF.

The chain is built from TRBV6-5 and TRBJ2-1; no definite D call. V was pared by 2 bases and J by 9 bases, with 5 bases between. The CDR3 runs 11 residues. In germline, CDR1 is MNHEY, CDR2 SVGAGI. The CDR3 DNA is TGTGCCAGCAGTTACCTTTTTGAGCAGTTCTTC. Amino acid sequence: CASSYLFEQFF.

The chain combines TRBV12-5 with TRBJ2-2, with 16 bases that match TRBD2. The CDR3 has 19 amino acids. V shed 6 bases, J shed 6 bases, and the junction held 13 bases outside the gene matches. Germline-derived CDR1 and CDR2 are LGHNT and FRNRAP. CDR3 region: CASGRGLAGGPTVPGELFF. CDR3 bases: TGTGCTAGTGGCCGGGGACTAGCGGGGGGGCCCACGGTCCCCGGGGAGCTGTTTTTT.

This chain uses TRBV30 with TRBJ2-5; maybe TRBD2 (5 bases). Looked up from germline, CDR1 is GTSNPN and CDR2 is SVGIG (reference sequence). The CDR3 is made up of 12 amino acids. V shed 7 bases and J shed 3 bases, with 12 bases lying between them. CDR3 sequence reads: CAFRVGEETQYF. The CDR3 DNA is TGTGCCTTTAGGGTCGGGGAAGAGACCCAGTACTTC.

The chain combines TRBV14 with TRBJ2-2; unclear D gene. The V gene lost 0 bases and the J gene lost 8 bases, with 7 bases spanning the gap. Per germline, CDR1 SGHDN and CDR2 FVKESK. There are 13 residues in the CDR3. The CDR3 coding sequence is TGTGCCAGCAGCCAAGACTGGCGGGGGGAGCTGTTTTTT. Translating it yields CASSQDWRGELFF.